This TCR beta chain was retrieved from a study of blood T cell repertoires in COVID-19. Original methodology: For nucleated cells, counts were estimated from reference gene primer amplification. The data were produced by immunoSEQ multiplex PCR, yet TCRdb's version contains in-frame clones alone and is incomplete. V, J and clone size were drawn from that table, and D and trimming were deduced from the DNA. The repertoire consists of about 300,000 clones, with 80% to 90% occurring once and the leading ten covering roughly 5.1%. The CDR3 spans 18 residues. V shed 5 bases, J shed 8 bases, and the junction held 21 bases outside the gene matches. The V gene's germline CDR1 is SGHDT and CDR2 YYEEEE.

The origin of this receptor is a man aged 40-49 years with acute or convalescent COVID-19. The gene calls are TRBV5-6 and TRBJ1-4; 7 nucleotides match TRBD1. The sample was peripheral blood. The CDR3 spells CASSQLPSGQGEMEKLFF. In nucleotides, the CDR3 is TGTGCCAGCAGTCAACTCCCATCGGGGCAGGGGGAAATGGAAAAACTGTTTTTT.